Each of the 22 T cell receptor beta chains below was sequenced from the same sample in a study of blood T cell repertoires in COVID-19. Profiled with immunoSEQ multiplex PCR; TCRdb holds only in-frame clones, not every one. The data show 180,000 or so clones, around 80% seen once. Specimen: PBMCs or T cells enriched from blood (not recorded which). All receptors come from a man aged 45-65 years who had recovered from COVID-19.

V usage is TRBV29-1 and J usage is TRBJ2-3; 8 bases are a match to TRBD1. The J segment lost 1 base and the V segment lost 6 bases, leaving 9 bases of the junction unmatched. The CDR3 is made up of 15 amino acids. In germline, CDR1 is SQVTM, CDR2 ANQGSEA. Here the CDR3 DNA reads TGCAGCGTGGATAGGACAGGGTCGGGCACAGATACGCAGTATTTT. Amino acids: CSVDRTGSGTDTQYF.

This clone showed up just a few times. V usage is TRBV7-2 and J usage is TRBJ2-3; tentative D call: TRBD1 (7 bases). V was clipped by 5 bases and J by 4 bases, with 16 bases between them. CDR3 length equals 15 residues. From germline, CDR1 is SGHTA and CDR2 FQGNSA. The CDR3 DNA is TGTGCCAGCAGCGGGGAGACAGGGAGGTCAGATACGCAGTATTTT. It translates to CASSGETGRSDTQYF.

The J gene is TRBJ2-5, the V gene TRBV10-2, with TRBD2 matching over 7 bases. The germline gives CDR1 WSHSY, CDR2 SAAADI. The CDR3 has 14 residues. J gave up 1 base and V 5 bases, and 4 bases lay outside the gene matches. This CDR3 is CASSYSGFQETQYF. The CDR3, as DNA: TGCGCCAGCAGTTATAGCGGGTTCCAAGAGACCCAGTACTTC.

This chain uses TRBV6-5 with TRBJ1-1; D unclear. Trimming removed 7 bases from V and 4 bases from J, with 19 bases in between. The CDR3 consists of 15 residues. CDR1 is MNHEY and CDR2 is SVGAGI in the germline V gene. The CDR3 bases are TGTGCCAGCATGATCGAGCGGGGAAGGTCCACTGAAGCTTTCTTT. Translation gives CASMIERGRSTEAFF.

The chain links TRBV5-4 to TRBJ1-3; the D gene is possibly TRBD1 (6 bases). Germline-derived CDR1 and CDR2 are SGHNT and YYREEE (reference sequence). The CDR3 is made up of 17 amino acids. The germline V and J ends were trimmed by 2 bases and 0 bases, with 15 bases remaining between them. CDR3 nucleotide sequence: TGTGCCAGCAGCTTAAGGCAGGGGCCTCTCTCTGGAAACACCATATATTTT. It codes for CASSLRQGPLSGNTIYF.

V is TRBV5-1 and J is TRBJ1-3; 7 bases match TRBD1. CDR3 length: 19 amino acids. Germline V gives CDR1 SGHRS, CDR2 YFSETQ. V trimming: 3 bases; J trimming: 0 bases; junction bases outside the gene matches: 15. CDR3 protein: CASSSVVTTDRYSGNTIYF. CDR3 sequence (DNA): TGCGCCAGCAGCTCCGTGGTGACTACGGACAGGTACTCTGGAAACACCATATATTTT. Full variable domain (outside the CDR3, taken from reference TRBV5-1 and TRBJ1-3): KAGVTQTPRYLIKTRGQQVTLSCSPISGHRSVSWYQQTPGQGLQFLFEYFSETQRNKGNFPGRFSGRQFSNSRSEMNVSTLELGDSALYLCASSSVVTTDRYSGNTIYFGEGSWLTVV.

This clone has a handful of counts. J is TRBJ2-5 and V is TRBV3-1 (or the pseudogene TRBV3-2); D perhaps matches TRBD2 (6 bases). Germline CDR1 LGHDT, CDR2 YNNKEL (reference sequence). Trimming removed 7 bases from V and 2 bases from J, with 11 bases in between. The CDR3 loop spans 13 amino acids. CDR3 bases: TGTGCCAGCAAGTTGAGCGGGCAAGAGACCCAGTACTTC. This codes for CASKLSGQETQYF.

The V gene is TRBV6-4, the J gene TRBJ2-3; maybe TRBD1 (6 bases). The CDR3 runs 17 residues. V was clipped by 6 bases and J by 3 bases, with 22 bases between them. CDR1 is MRHNA and CDR2 is SNTAGT in the germline V gene. In DNA, the CDR3 is TGTGCCAGCAGGGTTAAAAAACGACAGGAAAGTACAGATACGCAGTATTTT. It specifies CASRVKKRQESTDTQYF.

V gene TRBV5-1 combines with J gene TRBJ2-3, with TRBD2 matching over 14 bases. The CDR3 spans 15 residues. Germline lookup yields CDR1 SGHRS and CDR2 YFSETQ. V shed 6 bases and J 4 bases; nucleotides not matched to a gene: 4. CDR3 region: CASTGTSGSADTQYF. CDR3 DNA: TGCGCCAGCACTGGGACTAGCGGGAGTGCAGATACGCAGTATTTT.

The chain combines TRBV28 with TRBJ1-6; weak D call: TRBD1 (6 bases). The CDR3 contains 15 residues. Germline V gene sequence: CDR1 MDHEN, CDR2 SYDVKM. Trimming removed 5 bases at V and 6 bases at J, with 14 bases between. This CDR3 is CASSPGQGINSPLHF. The CDR3 DNA reads as TGTGCCAGCAGTCCAGGGCAGGGGATTAATTCACCCCTCCACTTT.

The chain couples TRBV5-6 to TRBJ1-1, with TRBD1 identical over 10 bases. The germline gives CDR1 SGHDT, CDR2 YYEEEE. The V gene end was trimmed by 4 bases and the J gene end by 5 bases; junction bases not matched to a gene: 5. This CDR3 has 14 residues. CDR3 loop: CASSLTGQGTEAFF. CDR3 DNA sequence: TGTGCCAGCAGCCTCACGGGACAGGGGACTGAAGCTTTCTTT.

J is TRBJ2-1 and V is TRBV5-1; D may be TRBD1 (6 bases). Between the trimmed V and J ends, which lost 1 base and 7 bases, there was a span of 12 bases. CDR3 size: 14 residues. The germline CDR1 and CDR2 sequences are SGHRS and YFSETQ. The CDR3: CASSLSQGLNEQFF. For the CDR3, the DNA is TGCGCCAGCAGCTTGTCTCAGGGGTTGAATGAGCAGTTCTTC.

The chain employs TRBV19 and TRBJ1-2, with TRBD1 identical over 7 bases. Germline V lookup: CDR1 LNHDA, CDR2 SQIVND (reference sequence). J was trimmed by 5 bases and V by 4 bases; bases with no gene match: 7. CDR3 length equals 14 residues. CDR3 nucleotides: TGTGCCAGTAGTAGCACCGGGACAGTTTATGGCTACACCTTC. It specifies CASSSTGTVYGYTF.

This CDR3 reads CASSYSGRAHSPLHF. As DNA, the CDR3 is TGTGCCAGCAGTTACTCGGGCAGGGCCCACTCACCCCTCCACTTT. The J gene is TRBJ1-6, the V gene TRBV6-5; D is possibly TRBD1 (5 bases). Deletions cut 0 bases from V and 10 bases from J, with 13 bases between. From germline, CDR1 is MNHEY and CDR2 SVGAGI. There are 15 residues in the CDR3.

V gene TRBV14 combines with J gene TRBJ2-5; 7 bases fit TRBD1. The J segment lost 4 bases and the V segment lost 3 bases, leaving 11 bases of the junction unmatched. The CDR3 totals 16 residues. The germline CDR1 and CDR2 sequences are SGHDN and FVKESK. CDR3 sequence reads: CASSQLLKGAGETQYF. The CDR3 DNA sequence: TGTGCCAGCAGCCAGCTACTGAAGGGGGCTGGAGAGACCCAGTACTTC. Variable domain in full (rest from reference TRBV14 and TRBJ2-5): EAGVTQFPSHSVIEKGQTVTLRCDPISGHDNLYWYRRVMGKEIKFLLHFVKESKQDESGMPNNRFLAERTGGTYSTLKVQPAELEDSGVYFCASSQLLKGAGETQYFGPGTRLLVL.

The chain combines TRBV5-6 with TRBJ1-1; TRBD1 agrees at 11 bases. The V segment lost 3 bases and the J segment 4 bases; nucleotides outside the gene matches: 14. The CDR3 has 18 residues. Germline CDR1 SGHDT, CDR2 YYEEEE. The CDR3 DNA reads as TGTGCCAGCAGCTCACTTGGACAGGGGGCCCCGGCGAGCACTGAAGCTTTCTTT. Protein sequence: CASSSLGQGAPASTEAFF. The full variable domain, its missing parts supplied by reference TRBV5-6 and TRBJ1-1, is DAGVTQSPTHLIKTRGQQVTLRCSPKSGHDTVSWYQQALGQGPQFIFQYYEEEERQRGNFPDRFSGHQFPNYSSELNVNALLLGDSALYLCASSSLGQGAPASTEAFFGQGTRLTVV.

This chain uses TRBV5-1 with TRBJ1-3, with 7 bases matching TRBD1. Per germline, CDR1 SGHRS and CDR2 YFSETQ. CDR3 length: 16 residues. Germline trimming cut 0 bases from V and 0 bases from J; bases unmatched to any gene: 3. CDR3 nucleotides: TGCGCCAGCAGCTTGGCGACAGGGACCTCTGGAAACACCATATATTTT. It is translated as CASSLATGTSGNTIYF.

The chain uses TRBV6-5 and TRBJ1-2, with a possible D match to TRBD1 (5 bases). The CDR3 is 14 amino acids. The V gene lost 5 bases and the J gene lost 6 bases, with 16 bases spanning the gap. Germline-derived CDR1 and CDR2 are MNHEY and SVGAGI. CDR3: CASSRDGQRDGYTF. The CDR3 coding sequence is TGTGCCAGCAGTAGGGACGGCCAGCGGGATGGCTACACCTTC.

The chain is built from TRBV19 and TRBJ2-3, with a possible D match to TRBD1 (6 bases). Germline loops: CDR1 LNHDA, CDR2 SQIVND (reference sequence). V lost 3 bases, J lost 4 bases, and 14 bases lay in between. The CDR3 runs 15 residues. CDR3 in amino acids: CASSISRQAADTQYF. CDR3 bases: TGTGCCAGTAGTATCTCACGACAGGCGGCAGATACGCAGTATTTT.

The V and J genes are TRBV27 and TRBJ1-2; D possibly corresponds to TRBD1 (5 bases). The CDR3 runs to 13 residues. From germline, CDR1 is MNHEY and CDR2 SMNVEV (reference sequence). Trimming took 4 bases from V and 2 from J, leaving 8 bases between them. CDR3: CASSYTGNYGYTF. The CDR3 DNA reads TGTGCCAGCAGTTACACAGGAAACTATGGCTACACCTTC.

This chain connects TRBV7-9 to TRBJ2-3, with D perhaps TRBD2 (6 bases). V was cut by 2 bases and J by 2 bases, with 8 bases left in between. The CDR3 spans 14 residues. CDR1 and CDR2 from the germline V gene are SEHNR and FQNEAQ (reference sequence). CDR3 nucleotide sequence: TGTGCCAGCAGCTTATCGGGAGTCACAGATACGCAGTATTTT. Translating it yields CASSLSGVTDTQYF.

The chain combines TRBV18 with TRBJ2-1; D is uncertain. V shed 0 bases and J shed 7 bases, with 7 bases lying between them. The CDR3 totals 13 residues. CDR1 and CDR2 (germline): KGHSH, LQKENI. The CDR3: CASSPPSRNEQFF. For the CDR3, the DNA is TGTGCCAGCTCACCACCTAGCCGGAATGAGCAGTTCTTC.